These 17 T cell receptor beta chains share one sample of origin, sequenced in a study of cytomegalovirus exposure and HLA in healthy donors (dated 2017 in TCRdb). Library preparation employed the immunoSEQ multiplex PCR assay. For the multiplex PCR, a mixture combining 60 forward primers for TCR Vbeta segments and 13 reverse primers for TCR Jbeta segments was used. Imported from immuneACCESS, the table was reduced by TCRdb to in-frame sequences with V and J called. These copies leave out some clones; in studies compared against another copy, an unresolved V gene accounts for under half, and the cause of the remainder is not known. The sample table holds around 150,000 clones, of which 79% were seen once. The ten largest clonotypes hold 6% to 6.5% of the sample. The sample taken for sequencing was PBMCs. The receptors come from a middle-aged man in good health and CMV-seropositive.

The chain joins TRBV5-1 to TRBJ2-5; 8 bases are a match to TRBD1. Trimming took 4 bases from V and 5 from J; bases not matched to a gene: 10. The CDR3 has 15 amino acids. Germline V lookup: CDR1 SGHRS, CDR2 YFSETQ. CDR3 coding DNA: TGCGCCAGCAGCCGGGGACAGGCCTCCTCGGAGACCCAGTACTTC. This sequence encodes CASSRGQASSETQYF. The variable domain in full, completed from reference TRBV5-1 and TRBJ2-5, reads KAGVTQTPRYLIKTRGQQVTLSCSPISGHRSVSWYQQTPGQGLQFLFEYFSETQRNKGNFPGRFSGRQFSNSRSEMNVSTLELGDSALYLCASSRGQASSETQYFGPGTRLLVL.

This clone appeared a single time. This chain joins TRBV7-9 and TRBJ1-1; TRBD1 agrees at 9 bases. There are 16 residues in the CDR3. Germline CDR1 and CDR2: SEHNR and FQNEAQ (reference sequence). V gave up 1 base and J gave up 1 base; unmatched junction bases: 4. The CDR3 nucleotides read TGTGCCAGCAGCTTAGGGGGACAGGGATGGAACACTGAAGCTTTCTTT. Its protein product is CASSLGGQGWNTEAFF.

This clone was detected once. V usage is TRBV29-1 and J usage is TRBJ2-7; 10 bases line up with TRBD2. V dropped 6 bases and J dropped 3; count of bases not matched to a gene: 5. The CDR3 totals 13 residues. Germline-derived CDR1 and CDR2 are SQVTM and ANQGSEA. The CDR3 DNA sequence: TGCAGCGTGGCTAGCGGGAGCAGCTACGAGCAGTACTTC. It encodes CSVASGSSYEQYF.

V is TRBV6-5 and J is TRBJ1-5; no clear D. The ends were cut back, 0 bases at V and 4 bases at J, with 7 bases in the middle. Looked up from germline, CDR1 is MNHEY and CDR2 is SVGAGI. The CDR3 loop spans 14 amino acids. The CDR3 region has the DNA TGTGCCAGCAGTTACTCGTCCCTGAATCAGCCCCAGCATTTT. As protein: CASSYSSLNQPQHF.

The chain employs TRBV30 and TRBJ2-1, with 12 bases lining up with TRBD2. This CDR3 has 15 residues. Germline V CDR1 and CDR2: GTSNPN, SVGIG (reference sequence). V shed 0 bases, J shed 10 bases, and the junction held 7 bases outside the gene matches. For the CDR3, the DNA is TGTGCCTGGAGTGTATTAGCTAGCGGGAGGGGAGAGCAGTTCTTC. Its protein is CAWSVLASGRGEQFF.

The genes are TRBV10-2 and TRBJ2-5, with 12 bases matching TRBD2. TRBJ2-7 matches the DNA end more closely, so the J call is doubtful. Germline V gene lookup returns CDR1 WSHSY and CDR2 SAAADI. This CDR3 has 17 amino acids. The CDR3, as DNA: TGCGCCAGCAGTGAGTCATCGTTGACTAGCGGGAGCTACGAGCAGTACTTC. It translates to CASSESSLTSGSYEQYF.

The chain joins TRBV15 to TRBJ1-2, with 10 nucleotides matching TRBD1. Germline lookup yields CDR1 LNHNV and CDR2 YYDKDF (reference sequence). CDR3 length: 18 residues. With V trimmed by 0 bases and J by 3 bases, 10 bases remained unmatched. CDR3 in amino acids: CATSRDATGGVKHYGYTF. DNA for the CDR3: TGTGCCACCAGCAGAGACGCGACAGGGGGCGTCAAGCACTATGGCTACACCTTC.

The CDR3 here is CASLKLQGGDYGYTF. The CDR3 region has the DNA TGTGCCAGCCTCAAATTACAGGGGGGGGACTATGGCTACACCTTC. The J gene is TRBJ1-2, the V gene TRBV28, with 8 bases matching TRBD1. The CDR3 runs 15 residues. CDR1 is MDHEN and CDR2 is SYDVKM in the germline V gene. The V gene end was trimmed by 8 bases and the J gene end by 3 bases; junction bases not matched to a gene: 11.

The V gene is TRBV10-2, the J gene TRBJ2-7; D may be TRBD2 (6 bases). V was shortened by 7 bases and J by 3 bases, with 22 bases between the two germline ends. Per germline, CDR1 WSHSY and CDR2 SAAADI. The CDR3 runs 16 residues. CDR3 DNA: TGCGCCAGCACCGCCAGGGAGGAAAAGCGGAACTACGAGCAGTACTTC. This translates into CASTAREEKRNYEQYF.

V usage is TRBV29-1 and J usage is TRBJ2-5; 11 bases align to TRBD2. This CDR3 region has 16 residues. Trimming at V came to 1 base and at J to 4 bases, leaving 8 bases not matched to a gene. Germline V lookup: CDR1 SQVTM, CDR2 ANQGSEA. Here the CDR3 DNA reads TGCAGCGTTGAAGGGTCTCTAGCGGGAGGCCCAGAGACCCAGTACTTC. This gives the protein CSVEGSLAGGPETQYF.

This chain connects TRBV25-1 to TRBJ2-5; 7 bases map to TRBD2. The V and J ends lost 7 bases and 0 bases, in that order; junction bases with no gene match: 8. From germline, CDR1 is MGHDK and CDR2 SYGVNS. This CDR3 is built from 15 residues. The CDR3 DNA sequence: TGTGCCAGCACTGCGGGAGTGGGATACCAAGAGACCCAGTACTTC. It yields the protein CASTAGVGYQETQYF. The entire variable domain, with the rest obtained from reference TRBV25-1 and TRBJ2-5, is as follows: EADIYQTPRYLVIGTGKKITLECSQTMGHDKMYWYQQDPGMELHLIHYSYGVNSTEKGDLSSESTVSRIRTEHFPLTLESARPSHTSQYLCASTAGVGYQETQYFGPGTRLLVL.

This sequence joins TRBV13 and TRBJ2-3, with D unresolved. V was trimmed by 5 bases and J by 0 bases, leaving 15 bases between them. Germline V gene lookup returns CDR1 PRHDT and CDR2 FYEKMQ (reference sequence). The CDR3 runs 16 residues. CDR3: CASSPDTASSTDTQYF. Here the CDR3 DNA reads TGTGCCAGCAGCCCTGACACAGCCTCTAGCACAGATACGCAGTATTTT.

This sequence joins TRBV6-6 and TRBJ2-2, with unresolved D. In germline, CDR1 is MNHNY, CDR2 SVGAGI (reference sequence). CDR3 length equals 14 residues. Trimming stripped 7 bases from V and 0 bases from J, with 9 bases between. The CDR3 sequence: CASKAGPNTGELFF. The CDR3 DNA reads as TGTGCCAGCAAAGCAGGTCCGAACACCGGGGAGCTGTTTTTT.

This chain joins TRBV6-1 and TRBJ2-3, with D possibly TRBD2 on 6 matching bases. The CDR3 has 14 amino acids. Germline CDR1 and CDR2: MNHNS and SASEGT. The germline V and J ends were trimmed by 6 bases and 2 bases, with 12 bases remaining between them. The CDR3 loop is CASRPGLHTDTQYF. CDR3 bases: TGTGCCAGCAGGCCGGGACTTCACACAGATACGCAGTATTTT.

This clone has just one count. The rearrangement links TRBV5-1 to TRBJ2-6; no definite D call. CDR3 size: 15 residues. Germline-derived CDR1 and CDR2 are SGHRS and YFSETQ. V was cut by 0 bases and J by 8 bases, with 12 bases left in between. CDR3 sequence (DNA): TGCGCCAGCAGCTTGGATGCAGACTCTACCAACGTCCTGACTTTC. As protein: CASSLDADSTNVLTF.

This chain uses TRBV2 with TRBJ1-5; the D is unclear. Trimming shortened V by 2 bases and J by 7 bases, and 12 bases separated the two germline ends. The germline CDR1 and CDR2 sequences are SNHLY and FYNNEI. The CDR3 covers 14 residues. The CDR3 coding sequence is TGTGCCAGCAGTGAATGGGCATCCGCGCAGCCCCAGCATTTT. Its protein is CASSEWASAQPQHF.

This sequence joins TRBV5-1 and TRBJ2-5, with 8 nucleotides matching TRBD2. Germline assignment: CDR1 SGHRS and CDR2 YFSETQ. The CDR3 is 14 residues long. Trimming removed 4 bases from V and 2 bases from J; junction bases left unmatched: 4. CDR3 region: CASSSTSGQETQYF. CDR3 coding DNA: TGCGCCAGCAGCAGCACTAGCGGACAAGAGACCCAGTACTTC.